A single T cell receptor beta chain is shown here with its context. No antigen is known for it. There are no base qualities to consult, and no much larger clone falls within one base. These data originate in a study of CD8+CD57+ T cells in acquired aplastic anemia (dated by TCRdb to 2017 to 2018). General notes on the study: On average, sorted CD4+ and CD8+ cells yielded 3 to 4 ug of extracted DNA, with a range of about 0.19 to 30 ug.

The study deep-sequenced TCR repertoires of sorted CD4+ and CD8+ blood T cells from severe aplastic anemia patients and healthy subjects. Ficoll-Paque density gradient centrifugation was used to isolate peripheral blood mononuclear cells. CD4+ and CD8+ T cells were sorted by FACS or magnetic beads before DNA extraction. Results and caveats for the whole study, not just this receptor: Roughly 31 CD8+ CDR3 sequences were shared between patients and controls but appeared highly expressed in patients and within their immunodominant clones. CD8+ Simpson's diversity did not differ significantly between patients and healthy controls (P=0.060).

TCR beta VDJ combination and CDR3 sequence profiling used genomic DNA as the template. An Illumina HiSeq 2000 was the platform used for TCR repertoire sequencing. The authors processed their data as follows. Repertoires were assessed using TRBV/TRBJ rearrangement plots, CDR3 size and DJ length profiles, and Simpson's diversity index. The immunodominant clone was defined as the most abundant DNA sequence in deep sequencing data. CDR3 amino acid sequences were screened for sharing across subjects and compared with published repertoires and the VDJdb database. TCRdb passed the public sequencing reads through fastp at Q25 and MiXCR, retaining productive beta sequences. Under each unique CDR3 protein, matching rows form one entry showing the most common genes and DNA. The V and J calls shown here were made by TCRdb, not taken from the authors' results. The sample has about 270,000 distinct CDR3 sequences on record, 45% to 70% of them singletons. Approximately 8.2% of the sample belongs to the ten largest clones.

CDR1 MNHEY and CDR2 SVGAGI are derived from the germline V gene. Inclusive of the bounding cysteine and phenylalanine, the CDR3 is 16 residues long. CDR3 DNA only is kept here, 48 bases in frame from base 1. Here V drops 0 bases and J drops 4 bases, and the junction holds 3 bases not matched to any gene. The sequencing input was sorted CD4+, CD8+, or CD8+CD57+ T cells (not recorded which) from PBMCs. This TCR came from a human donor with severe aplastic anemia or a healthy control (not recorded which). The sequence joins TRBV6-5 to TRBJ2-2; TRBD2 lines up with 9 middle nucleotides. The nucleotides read TGTGCCAGCAGTTACTCGTCTAGCGGGACCACCGGGGAGCTGTTTTTT. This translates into CASSYSSSGTTGELFF.